Sequencing of this T cell receptor (beta chain) was carried out in a study of blood T cell repertoires in COVID-19. TCRdb keeps only in-frame clones here, not all; method: immunoSEQ multiplex PCR. The repertoire holds approximately 300,000 clones, 75% to 90% seen once, with about 2% in the top ten. Germline CDR1 and CDR2: GTSNPN and SVGIG (reference sequence). V was cut by 1 base and J by 4 bases, with 7 bases left in between. The CDR3 has 12 amino acids. The TCR originated in a woman between 50 and 59 years old who had recovered from COVID-19. This sequence joins TRBV30 and TRBJ1-2; D might be TRBD1 (5 bases). Material: peripheral blood. This CDR3 is CAWSDDSYGYTF. The CDR3 DNA reads TGTGCCTGGAGTGACGACAGCTATGGCTACACCTTC.